The next 26 T cell receptor beta chains were all read from a single sample in a study of vaccination effects on CD4 cells after COVID-19. The method was immunoSEQ multiplex PCR; TCRdb's version includes in-frame clones alone and lacks a portion of them. The table has around 66,000 clones, just under 75% seen once. These TCRs are of unknown antigen specificity. At the end of less than 12 days of culture, CD4+ T cells were isolated. Each participant received a vaccine that was either BNT162b2 or mRNA-1273, given as two doses. The sample in question was CD4+ T cells from PBMCs cultured without peptide, obtained after COVID-19 vaccination. These receptor sequences come from a human donor who received a COVID-19 vaccine.

This clone was seen only a few times. The J gene is TRBJ2-1, the V gene TRBV6-5; D may correspond to TRBD1 or TRBD2 (5 bases each). Germline V CDR1 and CDR2: MNHEY, SVGAGI. This CDR3 region has 14 residues. The V and J ends lost 1 base and 7 bases respectively, with 11 bases between them. The CDR3 loop reads CASSYWSGRNEQFF. The DNA for the CDR3 is TGTGCCAGCAGTTACTGGTCAGGGAGAAATGAGCAGTTCTTC.

This clone was counted between two and nine times. This chain joins TRBV5-1 and TRBJ2-1; perhaps TRBD1 as D (6 bases). Germline V lookup: CDR1 SGHRS, CDR2 YFSETQ. This CDR3 has 13 residues. V lost 4 bases and J 7 bases, leaving 12 bases between the germline ends. This CDR3 reads CASSPWTENEQFF. DNA for the CDR3: TGCGCCAGCAGCCCTTGGACAGAAAATGAGCAGTTCTTC.

This clone turned up a few times. This chain connects TRBV5-5 to TRBJ2-2, with D perhaps TRBD1 or TRBD2 (5 bases each). Trimming took 0 bases from V and 7 from J, leaving 16 bases between them. CDR1 and CDR2 (germline): SGHKS, YYEKEE (reference sequence). The length of the CDR3 is 16 residues. CDR3 residues: CASSLASAGTIGELFF. The CDR3 coding sequence is TGTGCCAGCAGCTTGGCTTCTGCCGGGACGATCGGGGAGCTGTTTTTT.

The genes are TRBV7-8 and TRBJ1-6, with D possibly TRBD1 on 6 matching bases. Trimming cost V 5 bases and J 8 bases, with 16 bases left between them. The CDR3 loop spans 15 amino acids. CDR1 SGHVS and CDR2 FQNEAQ come from the germline V gene. The CDR3 DNA reads TGTGCCAGCAGCCTAACGGACAGCGTGCATTCACCCCTCCACTTT. It codes for CASSLTDSVHSPLHF.

This clone counts as medium-sized. This chain links TRBV9 with TRBJ2-3; D not resolved. The CDR3 loop spans 13 amino acids. Per germline, CDR1 SGDLS and CDR2 YYNGEE. Trimming shortened V by 3 bases and J by 3 bases, and 8 bases separated the two germline ends. This CDR3 reads CASSDAPTDTQYF. The CDR3 DNA is TGTGCCAGCAGCGATGCCCCTACAGATACGCAGTATTTT.

V and J are TRBV18 and TRBJ2-5, with 11 nucleotides matching TRBD2. The CDR3 is 14 amino acids. Trimming took 6 bases from V and 3 from J; bases not matched to a gene: 3. Germline-derived CDR1 and CDR2 are KGHSH and LQKENI. This chain's CDR3 is CASSPGLAEETQYF. The CDR3 DNA follows: TGTGCCAGCTCCCCGGGACTAGCGGAAGAGACCCAGTACTTC.

The chain carries TRBV7-3 and TRBJ2-2; possibly TRBD2 for D (5 bases). V gave up 1 base and J gave up 4 bases, with 16 bases separating them. The CDR3 is 17 amino acids. Germline loops: CDR1 SGHTA, CDR2 FQGTGA. CDR3 nucleotides: TGTGCCAGCAGCTTAATGCCGGGGTTTCAATTCACCGGGGAGCTGTTTTTT. Its protein product is CASSLMPGFQFTGELFF.

V is TRBV18 and J is TRBJ1-4, with 8 bases that match TRBD1. This CDR3 is built from 15 residues. CDR1 and CDR2 from the germline V gene are KGHSH and LQKENI. V shed 4 bases, J shed 4 bases, and the junction held 5 bases outside the gene matches. The CDR3, as DNA: TGTGCCAGCTCACTCGACAGGGGAGGTAATGAAAAACTGTTTTTT. Translation: CASSLDRGGNEKLFF.

This clone was counted only a few times. The chain joins TRBV18 to TRBJ2-7, with TRBD1 identical over 7 bases. Trimming took 6 bases from V and 4 from J; bases not matched to a gene: 3. In germline, CDR1 is KGHSH, CDR2 LQKENI. The CDR3 runs 12 residues. The DNA of the CDR3 is TGTGCCAGCTCTCCGGGACAGTACGAGCAGTACGTC. Protein: CASSPGQYEQYV.

This clone came up a few times. This chain uses TRBV5-1 with TRBJ1-1, with 7 positions matching TRBD1. The CDR3 runs 16 residues. With 4 bases clipped from V and 0 bases from J, the junction kept 9 bases outside the gene matches. The germline V gene has CDR1 SGHRS and CDR2 YFSETQ. The CDR3 loop is CASSITPTGMNTEAFF. Written as DNA, the CDR3 is TGCGCCAGCAGCATAACACCGACAGGGATGAACACTGAAGCTTTCTTT. The full variable domain, its missing parts supplied by reference TRBV5-1 and TRBJ1-1, is KAGVTQTPRYLIKTRGQQVTLSCSPISGHRSVSWYQQTPGQGLQFLFEYFSETQRNKGNFPGRFSGRQFSNSRSEMNVSTLELGDSALYLCASSITPTGMNTEAFFGQGTRLTVV.

The chain has TRBV2 and TRBJ2-7; D is tentatively TRBD1 or TRBD2 (5 bases each). CDR3 length: 16 residues. From germline, CDR1 is SNHLY and CDR2 FYNNEI. V was trimmed by 0 bases and J by 2 bases, leaving 14 bases between them. The CDR3 here is CASSEALTGRTYEQYV. The CDR3 DNA reads as TGTGCCAGCAGTGAAGCGCTTACGGGACGGACCTACGAGCAGTACGTC.

This chain joins TRBV27 and TRBJ1-2; possible D gene TRBD1, 5 bases. The ends were cut back, 2 bases at V and 7 bases at J, with 8 bases in the middle. The V gene's germline CDR1 is MNHEY and CDR2 SMNVEV (reference sequence). The CDR3 runs 12 residues. The CDR3 is CASSLGRGGYTF. The CDR3 DNA is TGTGCCAGCAGTTTAGGGAGGGGTGGCTACACCTTC.

J is TRBJ2-1 and V is TRBV5-1; D may correspond to TRBD1 or TRBD2 (6 bases each). The V end lost 0 bases, the J end lost 9 bases, and 10 bases lay between the germline ends. In germline, CDR1 is SGHRS, CDR2 YFSETQ. The CDR3 extends over 13 amino acids. In DNA, the CDR3 is TGCGCCAGCAGCTTGGAGGGGGGCTTTGAGCAGTTCTTC. Residues: CASSLEGGFEQFF.

The table lists this clone with a count of one. The J gene is TRBJ2-1, the V gene TRBV27, with TRBD1 matching 10 bases. CDR1 MNHEY and CDR2 SMNVEV come from the germline V gene (reference sequence). The CDR3 loop spans 16 amino acids. Trimming cost V 6 bases and J 8 bases; bases outside gene matches: 13. The DNA of the CDR3 is TGTGCCAGCAGAACCCTATTCCGGGACAGGGGCTATGAGCAGTTCTTC. This sequence encodes CASRTLFRDRGYEQFF.

The J gene is TRBJ2-5, the V gene TRBV5-1; TRBD2 is a possible D gene (6 bases). The V gene's germline CDR1 is SGHRS and CDR2 YFSETQ. V lost 2 bases and J 5 bases, leaving 19 bases between the germline ends. This CDR3 spans 16 amino acids. The CDR3 DNA follows: TGCGCCAGCAGCTTTCCGTCACTAGCTCTTAGGGAGACCCAGTACTTC. The encoded protein is CASSFPSLALRETQYF.

The rearrangement uses TRBV10-3 and TRBJ1-4, with 8 bases lining up with TRBD1. Germline trimming cut 6 bases from V and 8 bases from J; bases unmatched to any gene: 8. The CDR3 is made up of 14 amino acids. Germline CDR1 and CDR2: ENHRY and SYGVKD. CDR3 DNA sequence: TGTGCCATCAGCGGACAGGGAGGAAACGAAAAACTGTTTTTT. Protein: CAISGQGGNEKLFF.

The chain has TRBV20-1 and TRBJ1-2, with D hard to call. This CDR3 is 12 amino acids long. From germline, CDR1 is DFQATT and CDR2 SNEGSKA (reference sequence). V shed 3 bases and J shed 3 bases, with 8 bases lying between them. The CDR3 is CSASGGDYGYTF. The CDR3 nucleotides are TGCAGTGCTAGTGGTGGTGACTATGGCTACACCTTC.

This chain uses TRBV12-5 with TRBJ2-2; D possibly uses TRBD1 or TRBD2 (7 bases each). Germline V gene data show CDR1 as LGHNT and CDR2 as FRNRAP. The V end lost 5 bases, the J end lost 5 bases, and 12 bases lay between the germline ends. The CDR3 consists of 14 residues. CDR3 DNA: TGTGCTAGTGGTAGACAGGGAGGGACCGGGGAGCTGTTTTTT. Translating it yields CASGRQGGTGELFF.

J is TRBJ1-3 and V is TRBV5-5, with unresolved D. Germline values: CDR1 SGHKS, CDR2 YYEKEE (reference sequence). The CDR3 length is 16 residues. V lost 1 base and J 2 bases, leaving 13 bases between the germline ends. Written as DNA, the CDR3 is TGTGCCAGCAGCTTGCCCCCGGGTGCAACTGGAAACACCATATATTTT. Amino acid sequence: CASSLPPGATGNTIYF.

This clone was detected only a few times. The chain joins TRBV12-5 to TRBJ1-3, with TRBD1 matching 7 bases. CDR1 and CDR2 from the germline V gene are LGHNT and FRNRAP. V was pared by 6 bases and J by 0 bases, with 2 bases of the junction left unmatched. The CDR3 has 14 amino acids. DNA of the CDR3: TGTGCTAGTGGGACAGGGTTCTCTGGAAACACCATATATTTT. This sequence encodes CASGTGFSGNTIYF.

This clone was counted between two and nine times. The chain uses TRBV19 and TRBJ1-2, with D uncertain. CDR3 length: 14 residues. From germline, CDR1 is LNHDA and CDR2 SQIVND (reference sequence). Trimming removed 7 bases from V and 0 bases from J, with 12 bases in between. The CDR3 region is CASTGSQTNYGYTF. In DNA, the CDR3 is TGTGCCAGTACGGGGTCACAAACTAACTATGGCTACACCTTC.

The chain joins TRBV3-1 (or the pseudogene TRBV3-2) to TRBJ1-1, with D possibly TRBD1 on 6 matching bases. Germline CDR1 LGHDT, CDR2 YNNKEL (reference sequence). The V gene lost 0 bases and the J gene lost 8 bases, with 10 bases spanning the gap. The CDR3 loop spans 13 amino acids. CDR3 sequence (DNA): TGTGCCAGCAGCCAAGAAACAGGGTGGGAAGCTTTCTTT. It specifies CASSQETGWEAFF.

The chain has TRBV30 and TRBJ2-3, with TRBD2 matching over 10 bases. The length of the CDR3 is 14 residues. Germline-derived CDR1 and CDR2 are GTSNPN and SVGIG (reference sequence). Trimming removed 5 bases from V and 3 bases from J; junction bases left unmatched: 5. The CDR3 region is CAWVNSGGTDTQYF. CDR3 sequence (DNA): TGTGCCTGGGTAAATAGCGGGGGGACAGATACGCAGTATTTT.

Only a few counts were recorded for this clone. The chain joins TRBV7-5 to TRBJ1-1. TRBV7-5 is termed a pseudogene. This CDR3 region has 12 residues. In nucleotides, the CDR3 is TGTGCCAGAAGCTTAGAGGGCACTGAAGCTTTCTTT. Its translation: CARSLEGTEAFF.

The V and J genes are TRBV30 and TRBJ1-4, with 8 bases identical to TRBD1. The CDR3 consists of 14 residues. The V segment lost 3 bases and the J segment 6 bases; nucleotides outside the gene matches: 6. Germline V gene lookup returns CDR1 GTSNPN and CDR2 SVGIG (reference sequence). CDR3 nucleotide sequence: TGTGCCTGGAGACGGGCAGGGGGCGATGAAAAACTGTTTTTT. This codes for CAWRRAGGDEKLFF. The variable domain in full, with the rest retrieved from reference TRBV30 and TRBJ1-4, is SQTIHQWPATLVQPVGSPLSLECTVEGTSNPNLYWYRQAAGRGLQLLFYSVGIGQISSEVPQNLSASRPQDRQFILSSKKLLLSDSGFYLCAWRRAGGDEKLFFGSGTQLSVL.

The chain uses TRBV2 and TRBJ2-1, with a tentative D call TRBD1 (6 bases). Trimming removed 4 bases at V and 9 bases at J, with 13 bases between. Germline V CDR1 and CDR2: SNHLY, FYNNEI. The CDR3 is made up of 13 amino acids. The CDR3 loop is CASSGYRDSEQFF. CDR3 DNA sequence: TGTGCCAGCAGTGGATACAGGGATAGTGAGCAGTTCTTC.